Described below is a single TCR beta chain sequence and its context. Its antigen is not identified. This entry belongs to a study of OX40 agonist ivuxolimab in advanced cancers. Turning to the study itself: Every 2 weeks, patients got intravenous ivuxolimab at one of six dose levels (0.01-10 mg/kg). Three patients responded partially, comprising one with hepatocellular carcinoma and two with cutaneous melanoma.

Study-wide findings and caveats: The CD4+ and CD8+ T cells in the blood had expanded clonally by week 6 at 0.1 to 3.0 mg/kg. Expanded clones were, on average, more numerous among CD8+ T cells than CD4+.

CDR1 is SNHLY and CDR2 is FYNNEI in the germline V gene. V lost 8 bases, J lost 3 bases, and 7 bases lay in between. This CDR3 has 12 amino acids. Assay: immunoSEQ multiplex PCR; the TCRdb copy retains only in-frame clones and omits some. Of about 82,000 clones listed, around 88% were seen once; the top ten hold about 0.8%. The material was CD4+ or CD8+ T cells sorted from blood, obtained in a trial of the OX40 agonist ivuxolimab. The chain couples TRBV2 to TRBJ1-4; D remains unclear. The sequence was obtained from an adult with an advanced solid tumor such as melanoma, head and neck, liver or kidney cancer. CDR3 in amino acids: CASYFANEKLFF. DNA for the CDR3: TGTGCCAGCTACTTTGCTAATGAAAAACTGTTTTTT.